The clone carrying this T cell receptor (beta chain) was seen only a few times. Antigen: not known. The data stem from a study of T cells in Graves' hyperthyroidism and ophthalmopathy. Across the study: Any treatment followed the collection of peripheral blood at initial diagnosis. The study's findings and limits: Researchers found most expanded thyroid clonotypes above 0.001 in blood as well. Progression to ophthalmopathy was predicted a median of 6.5 months early.

RNA transcripts were the template for amplifying TCR beta CDR3 regions. HTBI primers were employed in a first-round RT-PCR of the TCR CDR3. TCRdb ran MiXCR on the multiplex PCR reads and lists one entry per CDR3 protein. The sample gives over 350,000 distinct CDR3 sequences, about 14% of which show up once; under 15% is in the top ten. The CDR3 sequence is 13 residues long. Germline CDR1 reads SGHDN; CDR2 reads FVKESK. V lost 0 bases and J 6 bases, leaving 9 bases between the germline ends. This clonotype originated in a man aged 18 to 29 with Graves' ophthalmopathy. The sample comprised blood. The chain joins TRBV14 to TRBJ2-7; no clear D gene. CDR3: CASSQDPQGEQYF. The CDR3, as DNA: TGTGCCAGCAGCCAAGATCCTCAAGGCGAGCAGTACTTC.